This record looks at one TCR beta chain sequence and its context. The sample belongs to a study of blood T cell repertoires in COVID-19. Overall study context: Material from acute and convalescent COVID-19 was sourced from the United States, Italy and Spain. PBMCs, B-cell-depleted T cells, or T cells were the source of the cDNA or gDNA that made up the material.

Per the original data handling: Nucleated cell counts were estimated from reference gene primer amplification. The assay was immunoSEQ multiplex PCR, and TCRdb's table has in-frame clones only and misses some. D and trimming were read from the DNA, whereas the V and J calls and clone size are those reported in that table. The sample shows tens of thousands of clones, around 83% of them seen only once. Source material: peripheral blood. The clonotype was recovered from a human donor in a cohort sampled during active COVID-19.

The CDR3: CASSLLKGGGEQFF. The CDR3 coding sequence is TGTGCCAGCAGTTTATTGAAAGGGGGCGGTGAGCAGTTCTTC. V gene TRBV27 combines with J gene TRBJ2-1; 7 bases fit TRBD1. The CDR3 spans 14 residues. Germline CDR1 and CDR2: MNHEY and SMNVEV (reference sequence). V shed 1 base, J shed 9 bases, and the junction held 6 bases outside the gene matches.